The entry that follows covers one TCR beta chain sequence. No cognate antigen has been identified for it. The sample holds no much larger clone one base away, and base qualities are not on file. Libraries were made using the immunoSEQ multiplex PCR assay. In TCRdb, the immuneACCESS table is reduced to in-frame sequences with V and J assigned. These tables do not hold every clone; where another copy was compared, an unresolved V gene accounts for under half, and the others remain unexplained. The sample includes over 50,000 clones, with roughly 97% observed a single time. The ten largest make up over 0.15% of the sample. This entry belongs to a study of technical replicates of blood from four donors (dated by TCRdb to about 2017). V is pruned by 2 bases and J by 5 bases, leaving 8 bases of the junction without a gene match. From the germline V gene, CDR1 is MGHRA and CDR2 is YSYEKL. Including cysteine and phenylalanine, the CDR3 has 15 amino acids. The only DNA kept is the CDR3, 45 bases in frame from the first base.

Sample: T cells isolated from PBMCs. The chain is encoded by TRBV4-1 joined to TRBJ2-7; the junction holds 8 bases that match TRBD1. This TCR was sampled from a human donor in good health. In nucleotide form, the sequence is TGCGCCAGCAGCCAATGGGACAGGTTGGGAGACGAGCAGTACTTC. Translated, this is CASSQWDRLGDEQYF.